This TCR beta chain came from a study of blood T cells in healthy people across ages. Then a second PCR, running roughly 7 to 11 cycles, was carried out with a sample-barcoded 5' primer and a J-beta primer mix. Each CDR3 protein is one row after TCRdb ran MiXCR on the 5' RACE reads. The table has over 1,300,000 distinct CDR3 sequences, 45% to 70% seen once. Deletions cut 5 bases from V and 4 bases from J, with 15 bases between. Germline V lookup: CDR1 SGHDN, CDR2 FVKESK. The CDR3 has 14 residues. Source material: blood. V gene TRBV14 combines with J gene TRBJ2-7; unclear D gene. The source is a man aged 18 to 30 in good health. DNA for the CDR3: TGTGCCAGCAGCGCCAGGTCCTCCTATTACGAGCAGTACTTC. This codes for CASSARSSYYEQYF.